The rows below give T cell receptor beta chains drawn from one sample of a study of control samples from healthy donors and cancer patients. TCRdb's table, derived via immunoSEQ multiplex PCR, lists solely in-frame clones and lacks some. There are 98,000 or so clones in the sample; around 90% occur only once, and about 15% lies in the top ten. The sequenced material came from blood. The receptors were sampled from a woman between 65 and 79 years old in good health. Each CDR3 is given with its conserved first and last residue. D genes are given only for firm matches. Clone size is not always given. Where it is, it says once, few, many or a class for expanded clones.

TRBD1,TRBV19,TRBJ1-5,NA,CASSRDRETMGNQPQHF,TGTGCCAGTAGTAGGGACAGGGAGACCATGGGCAATCAGCCCCAGCATTTT
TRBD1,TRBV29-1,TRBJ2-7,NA,CSAEGTGAGEQYF,TGCAGCGCCGAGGGGACAGGGGCGGGGGAGCAGTACTTC
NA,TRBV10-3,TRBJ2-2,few,CAISGVNTGELFF,TGTGCCATCAGTGGAGTTAACACCGGGGAGCTGTTTTTT
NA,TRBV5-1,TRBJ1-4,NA,CASSLGRTTNEKLFF,TGCGCCAGCAGCTTGGGACGGACAACTAATGAAAAACTGTTTTTT
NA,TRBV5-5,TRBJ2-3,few,CASTPDGHPSTDTQYF,TGTGCCAGCACCCCGGATGGACACCCTAGCACAGATACGCAGTATTTT
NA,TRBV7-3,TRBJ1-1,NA,CASSSTRDTEAFF,TGTGCCAGCAGCTCAACCAGAGACACTGAAGCTTTCTTT
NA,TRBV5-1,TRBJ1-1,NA,CASSLRGNTEAFF,TGCGCCAGCAGCTTGAGGGGAAACACTGAAGCTTTCTTT
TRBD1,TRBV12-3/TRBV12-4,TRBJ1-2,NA,CASSSTGARYTF,TGTGCCAGCAGTTCGACAGGGGCCCGCTACACCTTC
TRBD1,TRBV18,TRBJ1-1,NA,CASSRKGLGQGNTEAFF,TGTGCCAGCTCACGGAAGGGCCTGGGACAGGGGAACACTGAAGCTTTCTTT
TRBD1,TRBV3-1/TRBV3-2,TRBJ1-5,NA,CASSQTMGQGTQPQHF,TGTGCCAGCAGCCAAACAATGGGACAGGGGACCCAGCCCCAGCATTTT
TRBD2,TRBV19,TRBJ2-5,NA,CASSSAGLAPETQYF,TGTGCCAGTAGTAGCGCCGGACTAGCCCCAGAGACCCAGTACTTC
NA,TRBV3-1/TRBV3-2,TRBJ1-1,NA,CASSQGGNTEAFF,TGTGCCAGCAGCCAAGGAGGAAACACTGAAGCTTTCTTT
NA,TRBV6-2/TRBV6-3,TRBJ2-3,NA,CASSPLGLNTQYF,TGTGCCAGCAGCCCCTTGGGGCTAAATACGCAGTATTTT
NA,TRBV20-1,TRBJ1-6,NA,CSARAGDPLHF,TGCAGTGCACGCGCCGGGGACCCCCTCCACTTT
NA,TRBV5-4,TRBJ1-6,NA,CASRPTGYPNSPLHF,TGTGCCAGCAGACCTACAGGTTACCCAAATTCACCCCTCCACTTT
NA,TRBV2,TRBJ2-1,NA,CASTLTDMGNEQFF,TGTGCCAGCACCTTGACAGATATGGGCAATGAGCAGTTCTTC
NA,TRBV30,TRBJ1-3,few,CAWEGQRGNTIYF,TGTGCCTGGGAAGGACAGAGAGGAAACACCATATATTTT
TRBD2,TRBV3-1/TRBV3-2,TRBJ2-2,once,CASSRGTSLYTGELFF,TGTGCCAGCAGCCGGGGGACTAGCTTATACACCGGGGAGCTGTTTTTT
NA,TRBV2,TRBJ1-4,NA,CASAGTMGSNEKLFF,TGTGCCAGTGCTGGGACCATGGGGTCTAATGAAAAACTGTTTTTT
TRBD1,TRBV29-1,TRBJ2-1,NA,CSVEGRQGLGANEQFF,TGCAGCGTTGAAGGAAGACAGGGCCTGGGGGCCAATGAGCAGTTCTTC
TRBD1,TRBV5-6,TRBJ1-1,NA,CASSSPVGQGRGTEAFF,TGTGCCAGCAGCTCCCCCGTGGGACAGGGCCGAGGTACTGAAGCTTTCTTT
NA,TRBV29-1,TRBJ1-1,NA,CSVNNLNTEAFF,TGCAGCGTGAACAACTTGAACACTGAAGCTTTCTTT